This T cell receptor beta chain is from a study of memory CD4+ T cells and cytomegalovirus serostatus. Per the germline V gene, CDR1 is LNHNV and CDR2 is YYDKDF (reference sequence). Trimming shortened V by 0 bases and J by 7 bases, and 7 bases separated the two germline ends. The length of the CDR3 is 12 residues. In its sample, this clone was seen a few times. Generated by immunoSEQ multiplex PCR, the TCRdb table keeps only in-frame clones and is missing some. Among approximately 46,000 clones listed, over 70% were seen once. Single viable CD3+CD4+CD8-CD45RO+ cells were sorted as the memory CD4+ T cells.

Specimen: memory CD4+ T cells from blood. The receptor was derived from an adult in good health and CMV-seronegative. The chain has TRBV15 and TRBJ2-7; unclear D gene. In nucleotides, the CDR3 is TGTGCCACCAGCAGAGAATTAGGGGAGCAGTACTTC. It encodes CATSRELGEQYF.